This T cell receptor beta chain was sequenced during a study of OX40 agonist ivuxolimab in advanced cancers. Study details: Prior anti-PD-1, anti-PD-L1 or anti-CTLA-4 therapy was allowed; approximately 41% had some. Study-level findings and limits: Among the nonresponders, some also had low normalized T-cell clonal expansion.

About this clone itself: No antigen is known for it.

The CDR3 consists of 14 residues. Trimming pared 5 bases from V and 4 bases from J, leaving 12 bases between. Germline assignment: CDR1 LNHDA and CDR2 SQIVND (reference sequence). Repertoires were generated with immunoSEQ multiplex PCR, while TCRdb's copy carries only in-frame clones and drops some. The sample includes about 98,000 clones, 85% to 95% of them seen just once. This chain links TRBV19 with TRBJ1-3, with D perhaps TRBD1 (6 bases). The specimen was CD4+ or CD8+ T cells sorted from blood, collected in a trial of the OX40 agonist ivuxolimab. The receptor's source is an adult with an advanced solid tumor such as melanoma, head and neck, liver or kidney cancer. The CDR3 nucleotides are TGTGCCAGTAGTCCCAGGGGCCCCGGAAACACCATATATTTT. It is translated as CASSPRGPGNTIYF. The entire variable domain, with the rest obtained from reference TRBV19 and TRBJ1-3, is as follows: DGGITQSPKYLFRKEGQNVTLSCEQNLNHDAMYWYRQDPGQGLRLIYYSQIVNDFQKGDIAEGYSVSREKKESFPLTVTSAQKNPTAFYLCASSPRGPGNTIYFGEGSWLTVV.